The rows below give T cell receptor beta chains drawn from one sample of a study of blood T cells in healthy people across ages. From the 5' RACE reads, TCRdb called clonotypes with MiXCR, one entry per CDR3 protein. The sample holds about 800,000 distinct CDR3 sequences, more than 35% seen once. What was sequenced was blood. The receptors stem from a man aged 80 or over in good health. Both conserved end residues are part of each CDR3. Fields, in order: CDR3 length, V gene, D gene, CDR3 protein. D genes are given only for firm matches.

len: 17
v_gene: TRBV9
d_gene: NA
CDR3aa: CASSQPTRGIDADTQYF

len: 14
v_gene: TRBV28
d_gene: NA
CDR3aa: CASSLRGEGGEQYF

len: 13
v_gene: TRBV5-5
d_gene: NA
CDR3aa: CASSLVGPREQYF

len: 13
v_gene: TRBV7-3
d_gene: NA
CDR3aa: CASSLGRANEQFF

len: 13
v_gene: TRBV30
d_gene: TRBD1
CDR3aa: CAWKGRGSETQYF

len: 14
v_gene: TRBV6-6
d_gene: TRBD1
CDR3aa: CASSQQGSHQPQHF

len: 14
v_gene: TRBV7-9
d_gene: TRBD1
CDR3aa: CASSPQGSGNEQFF

len: 14
v_gene: TRBV12-3/TRBV12-4
d_gene: NA
CDR3aa: CAGSVQGLDYEQYF

len: 16
v_gene: TRBV7-9
d_gene: NA
CDR3aa: CASSLVGPTGEDTQYF

len: 13
v_gene: TRBV7-2
d_gene: NA
CDR3aa: CASTAGGGYEQYF

len: 15
v_gene: TRBV6-5
d_gene: NA
CDR3aa: CASSPTYDSYNEQFF

len: 13
v_gene: TRBV12-3/TRBV12-4
d_gene: NA
CDR3aa: CASRSGAYNEQFF

len: 15
v_gene: TRBV7-8
d_gene: NA
CDR3aa: CASSLVVASGGEAFF

len: 15
v_gene: TRBV15
d_gene: NA
CDR3aa: CATSREGASYNEQFF

len: 15
v_gene: TRBV11-1
d_gene: NA
CDR3aa: CASSLFEGSLNEQYF

len: 17
v_gene: TRBV12-3/TRBV12-4
d_gene: NA
CDR3aa: CASSSNTLTPSGSEQFF

len: 16
v_gene: TRBV6-5
d_gene: NA
CDR3aa: CASRFDLGAEYNEQFF

len: 11
v_gene: TRBV6-5
d_gene: NA
CDR3aa: CATNFGRRLFF

len: 17
v_gene: TRBV3-1
d_gene: NA
CDR3aa: CASSQDQGRSSYNEQFF

len: 14
v_gene: TRBV7-3
d_gene: NA
CDR3aa: CASSLGTAGNEQFF

len: 14
v_gene: TRBV18
d_gene: NA
CDR3aa: CASSPGAANNEQFF

len: 12
v_gene: TRBV12-3/TRBV12-4
d_gene: NA
CDR3aa: CASSIIRETQYF

len: 14
v_gene: TRBV6-6
d_gene: NA
CDR3aa: CASSRGTMDEKLFF

len: 14
v_gene: TRBV7-2
d_gene: TRBD2
CDR3aa: CASRASGRSNEQFF

len: 16
v_gene: TRBV5-1
d_gene: TRBD2
CDR3aa: CASSSGTSGGRETQYF

len: 11
v_gene: TRBV20-1
d_gene: NA
CDR3aa: CSALDLYEQYF

len: 14
v_gene: TRBV5-6
d_gene: NA
CDR3aa: CASSLGRSALNQHF

len: 17
v_gene: TRBV3-1
d_gene: TRBD2
CDR3aa: CASSPYGLAEYTDTQYF

len: 15
v_gene: TRBV5-1
d_gene: NA
CDR3aa: CASGIAGGETGELFF

len: 14
v_gene: TRBV28
d_gene: NA
CDR3aa: CASSRRGGNEKLFF

len: 15
v_gene: TRBV4-2
d_gene: NA
CDR3aa: CASSQDLGESYEQYF

len: 12
v_gene: TRBV24-1
d_gene: TRBD2
CDR3aa: CATSGTTDTQYF

len: 16
v_gene: TRBV5-1
d_gene: TRBD2
CDR3aa: CASSLGLAGGFETQYF

len: 13
v_gene: TRBV3-1
d_gene: NA
CDR3aa: CASSQLSTDTQYF

len: 12
v_gene: TRBV20-1
d_gene: TRBD2
CDR3aa: CSAAGVYFEQYF

len: 17
v_gene: TRBV27
d_gene: TRBD2
CDR3aa: CASSTGTSGRAIDTQYF

len: 13
v_gene: TRBV12-3/TRBV12-4
d_gene: NA
CDR3aa: CASSSRYFEKLFF

len: 12
v_gene: TRBV27
d_gene: NA
CDR3aa: CASSLPAGVQYF

len: 14
v_gene: TRBV28
d_gene: TRBD2
CDR3aa: CASSVPSGSDTQYF

len: 17
v_gene: TRBV15
d_gene: NA
CDR3aa: CATSRDLGKESTDTQYF

len: 15
v_gene: TRBV11-3
d_gene: NA
CDR3aa: CASSLVGSGPYEQYF

len: 13
v_gene: TRBV7-2
d_gene: TRBD1
CDR3aa: CASSSTGGLAQYF

len: 15
v_gene: TRBV20-1
d_gene: NA
CDR3aa: CSARDLRGGSEKLFF

len: 16
v_gene: TRBV6-1
d_gene: NA
CDR3aa: CANKREEGLREAEAFF

len: 12
v_gene: TRBV15
d_gene: NA
CDR3aa: CATSSRIDEQFF

len: 14
v_gene: TRBV20-1
d_gene: NA
CDR3aa: CSARGNPGANVLTF

len: 12
v_gene: TRBV7-2
d_gene: NA
CDR3aa: CATGGLNTEAFF

len: 15
v_gene: TRBV20-1
d_gene: NA
CDR3aa: CSAGDWAVGTDTQYF

len: 12
v_gene: TRBV28
d_gene: NA
CDR3aa: CASSVRSTEAFF

len: 14
v_gene: TRBV12-3/TRBV12-4
d_gene: NA
CDR3aa: CASLTASVNTEAFF

len: 16
v_gene: TRBV7-2
d_gene: TRBD2
CDR3aa: CASSLRASGSTDTQYF

len: 15
v_gene: TRBV6-1
d_gene: TRBD2
CDR3aa: CASNLLAESTDTQYF

len: 18
v_gene: TRBV7-9
d_gene: TRBD1
CDR3aa: CASSIQGAGYLAKNIQYF